The rows below give T cell receptor beta chains drawn from one sample of a study of blood T cell repertoires in COVID-19. The method was immunoSEQ multiplex PCR; TCRdb's version includes in-frame clones alone and lacks a portion of them. Here the sample spans 350,000 to 400,000 clones, roughly 90% being singletons. The specimen was peripheral blood. The receptor set was obtained from a woman aged 25 to 39 with COVID-19, enrolled during active disease. CDR3s include the opening cysteine and the closing phenylalanine or tryptophan. The D gene is left open where the match is weak. Clone size is stated in some rows and not others, as once, few, many or a class when expanded.

v_gene	j_gene	d_gene	abundance	CDR3nt	CDR3aa
TRBV2	TRBJ2-3	TRBD2	.	TGTGCCAGCAGTGTGCGGGGGGCCCTCACAGATACGCAGTATTTT	CASSVRGALTDTQYF
TRBV11-2	TRBJ2-2	.	.	TGTGCCAGCAGCTTGGATTTAGCCGGCTACACCGGGGAGCTGTTTTTT	CASSLDLAGYTGELFF
TRBV4-3	TRBJ1-1	.	.	TGCGCCAGCAGCCAAGGGCGGGGCAGCACTGAAGCTTTCTTT	CASSQGRGSTEAFF
TRBV5-1	TRBJ2-5	TRBD1	.	TGCGCCAGCAGCTCGGGACAGGGGGAGTCCCAAGAGACCCAGTACTTC	CASSSGQGESQETQYF
TRBV27	TRBJ1-5	.	.	TGTGCCAGCAGTTTAGTTCAGGGCAATCAGCCCCAGCATTTT	CASSLVQGNQPQHF
TRBV19	TRBJ1-1	.	.	TGTGCCAGTAGCACACCGGGGGTCAACACTGAAGCTTTCTTT	CASSTPGVNTEAFF
TRBV5-8	TRBJ2-2	TRBD1	.	TGTGCCAGCAGCTTGGAGGACAGGGAAAACACCGGGGAGCTGTTTTTT	CASSLEDRENTGELFF
TRBV25-1	TRBJ2-1	TRBD2	.	TGTGCCAGCAGTGACCGAGGAGCGGGGGGTTACAATGAGCAGTTCTTC	CASSDRGAGGYNEQFF
TRBV4-3	TRBJ1-2	TRBD1	.	TGCGCCAGCAGCCGATGGACAGGGGGCAACTATGGCTACACCTTC	CASSRWTGGNYGYTF
TRBV6-5	TRBJ2-5	.	once	TGTGCCAGCAGTTACTCGTACAGGGAAAAGACCCAGTACTTC	CASSYSYREKTQYF
TRBV19	TRBJ2-3	.	.	TGTGCCAGTAGTATGTGGCGCAAAAACCAGGTCCGTCGGACAGATACGCAGTATTTT	CASSMWRKNQVRRTDTQYF
TRBV7-2	TRBJ1-3	.	.	TGTGCCAGCAGTTTTTTGGGGGGGCGCAACGGAAACACCATATATTTT	CASSFLGGRNGNTIYF
TRBV27	TRBJ2-3	TRBD2	.	TGTGCCAGCAGTAGCAGGGCTAGCGGGTACTTAAGCACAGATACGCAGTATTTT	CASSSRASGYLSTDTQYF
TRBV7-2	TRBJ2-7	TRBD2	.	TGTGCCAGCAGCGGACGGGGGGACCCCGCCTACGAGCAGTACTTC	CASSGRGDPAYEQYF
TRBV7-9	TRBJ2-3	TRBD1	.	TGTGCCAGCAGCTTAGACCGGGACAGAGGGACGCAGTATTTT	CASSLDRDRGTQYF
TRBV9	TRBJ2-1	.	.	TGTGCCAGCAGCGTAGGATCAGACAATGAGCAGTTCTTC	CASSVGSDNEQFF
TRBV25-1	TRBJ2-1	.	.	TGTGCCAGCAGTGAAAGGCTAGATTCCGATGAGCAGTTCTTC	CASSERLDSDEQFF
TRBV9	TRBJ1-3	TRBD1	.	TGTGCCAGCAGCGCGACGCGGACAGGGGCCGGAAACACCATATATTTT	CASSATRTGAGNTIYF
TRBV7-9	TRBJ2-4	TRBD1	.	TGTGCCAGCAGCGCGGGACAGGGCGATTCCAAAAACATTCAGTACTTC	CASSAGQGDSKNIQYF
TRBV19	TRBJ2-1	.	.	TGTGCCAGTAGTATGGAGGGAACGGGATACAATGAGCAGTTCTTC	CASSMEGTGYNEQFF
TRBV7-2	TRBJ2-1	TRBD1	few	TGTGCCAGCAGCTCTGCAGGGGGCCCGTACAATGAGCAGTTCTTC	CASSSAGGPYNEQFF
TRBV14	TRBJ1-1	.	.	TGTGCCAGCAGCTCCAGGGGAAACACTGAAGCTTTCTTT	CASSSRGNTEAFF